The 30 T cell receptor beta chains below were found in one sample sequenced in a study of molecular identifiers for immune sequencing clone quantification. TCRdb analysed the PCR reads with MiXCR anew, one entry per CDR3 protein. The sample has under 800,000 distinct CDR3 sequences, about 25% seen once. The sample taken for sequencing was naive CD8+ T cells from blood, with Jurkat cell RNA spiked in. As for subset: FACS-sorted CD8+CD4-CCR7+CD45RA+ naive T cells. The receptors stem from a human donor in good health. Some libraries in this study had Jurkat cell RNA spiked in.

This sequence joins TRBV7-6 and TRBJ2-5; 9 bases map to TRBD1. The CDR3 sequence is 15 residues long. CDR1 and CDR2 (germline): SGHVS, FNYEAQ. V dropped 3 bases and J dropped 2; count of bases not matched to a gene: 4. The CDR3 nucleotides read TGTGCCAGCAGCTTCTGGGACAGGGTACAAGAGACCCAGTACTTC. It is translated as CASSFWDRVQETQYF.

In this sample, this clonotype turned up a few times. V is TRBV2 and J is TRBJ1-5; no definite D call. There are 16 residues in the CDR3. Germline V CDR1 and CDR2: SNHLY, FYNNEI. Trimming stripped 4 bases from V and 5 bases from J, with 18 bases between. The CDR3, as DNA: TGTGCCAGCAGTGCACCTGCCCCGGGCGGGGATCAGCCCCAGCATTTT. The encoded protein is CASSAPAPGGDQPQHF. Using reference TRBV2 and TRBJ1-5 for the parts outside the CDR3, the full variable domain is EPEVTQTPSHQVTQMGQEVILRCVPISNHLYFYWYRQILGQKVEFLVSFYNNEISEKSEIFDDQFSVERPDGSNFTLKIRSTKLEDSAMYFCASSAPAPGGDQPQHFGDGTRLSIL.

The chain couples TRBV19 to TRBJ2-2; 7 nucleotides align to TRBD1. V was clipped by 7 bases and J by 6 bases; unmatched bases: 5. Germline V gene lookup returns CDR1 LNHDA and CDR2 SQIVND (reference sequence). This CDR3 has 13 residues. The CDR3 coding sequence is TGTGCCAGTACTCCACAGGGGCCCGGGGAGCTGTTTTTT. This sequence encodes CASTPQGPGELFF.

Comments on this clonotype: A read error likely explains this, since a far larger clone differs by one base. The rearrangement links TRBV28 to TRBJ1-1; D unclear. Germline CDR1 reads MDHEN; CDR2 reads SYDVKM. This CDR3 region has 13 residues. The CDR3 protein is CASRLSPNTEAFF. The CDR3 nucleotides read TGTGCCAGCAGGTTATCCCCTAACACTGAAGCTTTCTTT.

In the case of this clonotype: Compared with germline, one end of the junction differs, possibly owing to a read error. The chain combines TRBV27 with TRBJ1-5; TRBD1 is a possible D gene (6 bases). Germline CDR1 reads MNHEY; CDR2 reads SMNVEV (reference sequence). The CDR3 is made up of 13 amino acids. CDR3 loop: CASGLRGGQPQHF. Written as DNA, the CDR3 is TGTGCCAGCGGTTTGAGAGGGGGGCAGCCCCAGCATTTT.

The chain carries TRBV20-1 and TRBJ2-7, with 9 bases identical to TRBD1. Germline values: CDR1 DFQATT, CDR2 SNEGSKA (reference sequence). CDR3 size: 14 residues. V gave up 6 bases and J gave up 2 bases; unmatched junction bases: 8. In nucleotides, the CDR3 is TGCAGTGCCGGAAGTCGGGACAGGGCCTACGAGCAGTACTTC. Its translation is CSAGSRDRAYEQYF.

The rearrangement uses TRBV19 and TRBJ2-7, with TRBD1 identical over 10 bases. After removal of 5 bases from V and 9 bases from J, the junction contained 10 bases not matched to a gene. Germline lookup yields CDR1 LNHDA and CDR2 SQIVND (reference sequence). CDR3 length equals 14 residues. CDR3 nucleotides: TGTGCCAGTAGTTCGGGACAGGGGAGGAACGCGCAGTACTTC. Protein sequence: CASSSGQGRNAQYF.

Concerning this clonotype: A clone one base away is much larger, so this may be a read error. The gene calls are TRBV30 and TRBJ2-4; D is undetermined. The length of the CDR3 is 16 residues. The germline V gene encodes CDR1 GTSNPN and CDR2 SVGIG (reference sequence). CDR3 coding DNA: TGTGCCTGGAGTCTCGATTTAGTCATTCGGAAAAACGTTCAGTACTTC. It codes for CAWSLDLVIRKNVQYF.

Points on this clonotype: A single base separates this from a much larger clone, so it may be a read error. The DNA of the CDR3 is TGTGCCAGCAGCCAGATCACAGGGCACACAGATACGCACTATTTT. Amino acid sequence: CASSQITGHTDTHYF. The V gene is TRBV12-3 or TRBV12-4, the J gene TRBJ2-3; tentative D call: TRBD1 (6 bases). The CDR3 is 15 amino acids.

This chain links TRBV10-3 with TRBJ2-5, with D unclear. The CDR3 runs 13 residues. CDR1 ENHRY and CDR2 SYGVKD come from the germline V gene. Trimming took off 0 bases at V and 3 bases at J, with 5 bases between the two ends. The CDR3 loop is CAISESPKETQYF. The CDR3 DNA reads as TGTGCCATCAGTGAGTCCCCCAAAGAGACCCAGTACTTC.

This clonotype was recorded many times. The CDR3 region is CASSLRTGAHGYTF. As DNA, the CDR3 is TGTGCCAGCAGTTTGAGGACGGGGGCGCATGGCTACACCTTC. The V gene is TRBV12-3 or TRBV12-4, the J gene TRBJ1-2, with D tentatively TRBD1 (6 bases). This CDR3 comprises 14 residues. V dropped 3 bases and J dropped 6 bases, with 14 bases sitting between them.

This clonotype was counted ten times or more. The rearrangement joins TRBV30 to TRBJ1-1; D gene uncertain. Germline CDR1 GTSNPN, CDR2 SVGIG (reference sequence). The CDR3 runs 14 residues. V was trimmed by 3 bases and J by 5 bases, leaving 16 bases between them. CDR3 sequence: CAWRVPGSMTEAFF. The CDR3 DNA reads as TGTGCCTGGAGAGTTCCGGGGTCGATGACTGAAGCTTTCTTT.

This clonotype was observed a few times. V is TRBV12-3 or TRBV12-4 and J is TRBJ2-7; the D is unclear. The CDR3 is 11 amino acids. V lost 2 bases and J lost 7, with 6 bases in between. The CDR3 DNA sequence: TGTGCCAGCAGTTTATCCATTGAGCAGTACTTC. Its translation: CASSLSIEQYF.

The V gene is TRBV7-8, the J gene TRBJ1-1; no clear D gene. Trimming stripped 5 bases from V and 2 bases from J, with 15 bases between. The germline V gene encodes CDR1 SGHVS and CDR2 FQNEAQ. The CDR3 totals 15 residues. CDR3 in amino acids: CASSPASGLNTEAFF. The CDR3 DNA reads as TGTGCCAGCAGCCCAGCATCCGGTCTCAACACTGAAGCTTTCTTT.

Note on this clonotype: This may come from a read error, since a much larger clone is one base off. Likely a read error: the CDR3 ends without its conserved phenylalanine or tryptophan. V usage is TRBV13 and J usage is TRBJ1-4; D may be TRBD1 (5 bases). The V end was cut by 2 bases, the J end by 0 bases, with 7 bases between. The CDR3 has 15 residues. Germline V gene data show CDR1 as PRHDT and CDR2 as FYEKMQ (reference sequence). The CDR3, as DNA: TGTGCCAGCAGCTTAAGGGGAGCAACTAATGAAAAACTGTTTGTT. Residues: CASSLRGATNEKLFV.

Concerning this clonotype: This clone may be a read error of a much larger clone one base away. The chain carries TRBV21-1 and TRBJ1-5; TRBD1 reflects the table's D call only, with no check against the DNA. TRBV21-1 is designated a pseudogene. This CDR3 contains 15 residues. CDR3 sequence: CASNLGRGFRQPQHF. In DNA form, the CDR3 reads TGTGCCAGCAACCTGGGACGGGGCTTTAGGCAGCCCCAGCATTTT.

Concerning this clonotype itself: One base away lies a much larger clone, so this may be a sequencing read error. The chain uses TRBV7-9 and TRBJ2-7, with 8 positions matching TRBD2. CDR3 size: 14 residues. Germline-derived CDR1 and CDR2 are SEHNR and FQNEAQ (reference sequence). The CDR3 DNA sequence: TGTGCCGGCAGCTCGGGACTAGTTCACTACGAGCAGTACTTC. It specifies CAGSSGLVHYEQYF.

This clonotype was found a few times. The CDR3 spells CASSPQGNWETQYF. CDR3 nucleotides: TGTGCCAGCAGCCCTCAGGGGAATTGGGAGACCCAGTACTTC. The genes are TRBV7-8 and TRBJ2-5, with a possible D match to TRBD1 (6 bases). V lost 5 bases and J 5 bases, leaving 15 bases between the germline ends. This CDR3 is built from 14 residues. Germline V lookup: CDR1 SGHVS, CDR2 FQNEAQ.

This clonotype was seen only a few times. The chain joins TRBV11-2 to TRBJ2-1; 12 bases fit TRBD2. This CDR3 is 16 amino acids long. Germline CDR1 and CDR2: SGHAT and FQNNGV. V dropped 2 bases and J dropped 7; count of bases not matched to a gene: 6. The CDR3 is CASSLTLAGGWNEQFF. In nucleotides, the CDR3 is TGTGCCAGCAGCTTAACACTAGCGGGAGGTTGGAATGAGCAGTTCTTC. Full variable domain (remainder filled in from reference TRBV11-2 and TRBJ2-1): EAGVAQSPRYKIIEKRQSVAFWCNPISGHATLYWYQQILGQGPKLLIQFQNNGVVDDSQLPKDRFSAERLKGVDSTLKIQPAKLEDSAVYLCASSLTLAGGWNEQFFGPGTRLTVL.

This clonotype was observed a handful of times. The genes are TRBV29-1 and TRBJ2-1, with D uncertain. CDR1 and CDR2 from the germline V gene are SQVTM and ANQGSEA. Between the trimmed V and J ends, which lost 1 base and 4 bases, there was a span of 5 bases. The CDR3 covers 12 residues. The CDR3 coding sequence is TGCAGCGTTGAAGGACGTTACAATGAGCAGTTCTTC. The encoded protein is CSVEGRYNEQFF.

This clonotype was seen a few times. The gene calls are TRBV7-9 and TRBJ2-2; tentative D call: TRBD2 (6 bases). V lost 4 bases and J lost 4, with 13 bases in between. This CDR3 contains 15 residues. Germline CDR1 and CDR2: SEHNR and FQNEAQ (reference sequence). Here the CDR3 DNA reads TGTGCCAGCAGCTCCCCCCGGGGGAGCACCGGGGAGCTGTTTTTT. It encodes CASSSPRGSTGELFF.

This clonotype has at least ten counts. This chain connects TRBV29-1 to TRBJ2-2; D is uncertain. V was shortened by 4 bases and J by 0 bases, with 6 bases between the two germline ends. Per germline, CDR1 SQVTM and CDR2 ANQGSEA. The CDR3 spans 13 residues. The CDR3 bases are TGCAGCGTTGTCTACCCGAACACCGGGGAGCTGTTTTTT. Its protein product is CSVVYPNTGELFF.

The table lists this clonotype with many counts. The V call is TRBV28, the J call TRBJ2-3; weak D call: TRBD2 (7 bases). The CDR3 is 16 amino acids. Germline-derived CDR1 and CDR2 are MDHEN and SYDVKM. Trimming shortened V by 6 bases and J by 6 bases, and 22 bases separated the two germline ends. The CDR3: CASRTRSRGGIDTQYF. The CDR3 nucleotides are TGTGCCAGCAGAACCAGGAGCAGGGGAGGGATCGATACGCAGTATTTT.

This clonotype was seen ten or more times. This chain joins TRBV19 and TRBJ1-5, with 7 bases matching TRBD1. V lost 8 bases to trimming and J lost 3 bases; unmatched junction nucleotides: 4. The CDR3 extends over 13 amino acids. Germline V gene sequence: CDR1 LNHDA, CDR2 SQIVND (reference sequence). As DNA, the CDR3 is TGTGCCAGTTCGGGACAGAACAATCAGCCCCAGCATTTT. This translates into CASSGQNNQPQHF.

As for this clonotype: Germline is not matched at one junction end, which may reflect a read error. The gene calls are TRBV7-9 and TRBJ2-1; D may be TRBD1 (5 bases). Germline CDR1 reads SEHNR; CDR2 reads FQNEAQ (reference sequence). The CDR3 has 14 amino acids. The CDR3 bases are TGTGCCAGCCAGCAGGGAAATACTTACAGTGAGCAGTTCTTC. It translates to CASQQGNTYSEQFF.

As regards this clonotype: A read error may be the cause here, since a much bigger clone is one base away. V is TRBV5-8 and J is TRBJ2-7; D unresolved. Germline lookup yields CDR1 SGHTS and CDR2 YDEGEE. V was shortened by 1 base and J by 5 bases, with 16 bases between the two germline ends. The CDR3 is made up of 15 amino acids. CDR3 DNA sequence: TGTGCCAGCAGCTTGAGGAGAGGCTACGCCCACGAGCAGTACTTC. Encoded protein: CASSLRRGYAHEQYF.

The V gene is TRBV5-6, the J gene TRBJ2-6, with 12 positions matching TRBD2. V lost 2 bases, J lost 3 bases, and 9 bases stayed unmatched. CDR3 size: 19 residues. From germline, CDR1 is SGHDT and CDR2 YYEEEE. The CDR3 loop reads CASSLLAGGVVGGANVLTF. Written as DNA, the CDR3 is TGTGCCAGCAGCTTACTAGCGGGGGGCGTGGTAGGTGGGGCCAACGTCCTGACTTTC.

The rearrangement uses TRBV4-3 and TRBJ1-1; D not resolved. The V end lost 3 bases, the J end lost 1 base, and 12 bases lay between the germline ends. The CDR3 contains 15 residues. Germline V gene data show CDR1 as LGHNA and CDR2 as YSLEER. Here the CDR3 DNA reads TGCGCCAGCAGCCATGATTTTGGAGGGAACACTGAAGCTTTCTTT. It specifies CASSHDFGGNTEAFF.

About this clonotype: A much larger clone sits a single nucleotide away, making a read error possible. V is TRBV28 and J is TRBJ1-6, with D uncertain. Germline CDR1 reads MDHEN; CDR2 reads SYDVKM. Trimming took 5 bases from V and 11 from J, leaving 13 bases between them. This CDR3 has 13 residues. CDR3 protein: CASSSRRNTPLHF. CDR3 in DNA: TGTGCCAGCAGTAGTCGGAGAAATACACCCCTCCACTTT. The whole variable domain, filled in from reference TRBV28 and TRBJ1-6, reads DVKVTQSSRYLVKRTGEKVFLECVQDMDHENMFWYRQDPGLGLRLIYFSYDVKMKEKGDIPEGYSVSREKKERFSLILESASTNQTSMYLCASSSRRNTPLHFGNGTRLTVT.

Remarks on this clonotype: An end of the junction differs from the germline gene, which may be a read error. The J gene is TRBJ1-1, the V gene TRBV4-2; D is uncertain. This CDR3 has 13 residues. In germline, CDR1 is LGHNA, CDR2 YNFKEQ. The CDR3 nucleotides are TGTGCCAGCAGCCAAGGGACTTGGACTGGAGCTTTCTTT. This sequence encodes CASSQGTWTGAFF.